This TCR beta chain was observed in a study of technical replicates of blood from four donors. This table comes from immunoSEQ multiplex PCR, and its TCRdb copy is limited to in-frame clones, with some not included. Found here are tens of thousands of clones, 98% of them singletons; the top ten hold approximately 0.17%. CDR3 length: 15 amino acids. The germline V gene has CDR1 SGDLS and CDR2 YYNGEE. V dropped 0 bases and J dropped 1; count of bases not matched to a gene: 2. Material for sequencing was T cells isolated from PBMCs. The rearrangement uses TRBV9 and TRBJ2-7; 9 nucleotides line up with TRBD2. The TCR comes from a human donor in good health. The CDR3 loop reads CASSVGAGGSYEQYF. The DNA of the CDR3 is TGTGCCAGCAGCGTAGGGGCGGGAGGGTCCTACGAGCAGTACTTC.